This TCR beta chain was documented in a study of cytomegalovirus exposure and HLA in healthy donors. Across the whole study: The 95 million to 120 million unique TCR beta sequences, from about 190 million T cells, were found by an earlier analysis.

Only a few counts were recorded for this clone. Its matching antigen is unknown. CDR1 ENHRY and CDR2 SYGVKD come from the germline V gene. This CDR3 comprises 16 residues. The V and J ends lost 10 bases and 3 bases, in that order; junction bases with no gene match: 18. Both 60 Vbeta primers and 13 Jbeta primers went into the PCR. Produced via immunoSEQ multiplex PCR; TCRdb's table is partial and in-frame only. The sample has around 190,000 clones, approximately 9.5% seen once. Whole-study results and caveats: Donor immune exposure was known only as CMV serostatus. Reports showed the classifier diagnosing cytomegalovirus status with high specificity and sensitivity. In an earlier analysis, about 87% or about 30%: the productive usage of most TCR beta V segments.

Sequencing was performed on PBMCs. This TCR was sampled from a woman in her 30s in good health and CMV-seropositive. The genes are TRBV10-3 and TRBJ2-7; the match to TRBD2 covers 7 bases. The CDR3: CATSPPHVTSSYEQYF. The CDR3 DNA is TGTGCCACCTCCCCGCCCCACGTGACTAGCAGCTACGAGCAGTACTTC.